This T cell receptor (beta chain) derives from a study of Ad26.COV2.S vaccination and SARS-CoV-2 variants. Concerning this clone: Its antigen is undetermined.

Noted treatment: roughly 20 received Ad26.COV2.S at low or high dose, single or two shots; 5 received placebo; per-sample allocation not given. Sample collection was performed on day 63 after the first vaccine or placebo injection. At a Boston site, the person donating was an adult of 18-55 years. Wuhan-strain spike was delivered by a replication-incompetent Ad26 vector. The CDR3 length is 13 residues. V gave up 4 bases and J gave up 2 bases, with 8 bases separating them. Study outcomes and limitations: Vaccine recipients posted higher spike-specific TCR breadth than their placebo counterparts. It is possible that the TCR breadth and depth analyses underestimated the total T cell responses.

Some clones are missing from TCRdb's copy, which holds only in-frame ones; the method was immunoSEQ multiplex PCR. The sample yields about 350,000 clones, approximately 86% seen once. The receptor was isolated from a person between 18 and 59 years old who received the Ad26.COV2.S COVID-19 vaccine or a placebo. The chain employs TRBV12-3 or TRBV12-4 and TRBJ1-1; D not certain. Here the sequenced sample was peripheral blood, taken in a trial of Ad26.COV2.S vaccine versus placebo. As DNA, the CDR3 is TGTGCCAGCAGTTCGAGGTACAACACTGAAGCTTTCTTT. Protein sequence: CASSSRYNTEAFF.